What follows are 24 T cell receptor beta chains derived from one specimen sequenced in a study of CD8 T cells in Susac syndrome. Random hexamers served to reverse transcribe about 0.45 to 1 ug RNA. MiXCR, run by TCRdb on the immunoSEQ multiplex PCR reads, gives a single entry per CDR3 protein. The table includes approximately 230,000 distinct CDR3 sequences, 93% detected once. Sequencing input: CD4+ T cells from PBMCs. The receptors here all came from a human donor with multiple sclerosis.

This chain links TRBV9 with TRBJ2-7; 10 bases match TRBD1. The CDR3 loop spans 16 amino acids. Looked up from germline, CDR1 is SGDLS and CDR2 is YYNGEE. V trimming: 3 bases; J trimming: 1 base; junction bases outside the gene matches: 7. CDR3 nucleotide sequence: TGTGCCAGCAGCGGAGGGGGACAGGGGCCTTCCTACGAGCAGTACGTC. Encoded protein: CASSGGGQGPSYEQYV.

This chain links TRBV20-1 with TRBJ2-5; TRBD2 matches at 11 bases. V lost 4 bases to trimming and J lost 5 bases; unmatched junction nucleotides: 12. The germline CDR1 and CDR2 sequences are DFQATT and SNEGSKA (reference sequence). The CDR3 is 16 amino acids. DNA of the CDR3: TGCAGTGCTATAATTACTAGCGGGGGCCAAGGGGAGACCCAGTACTTC. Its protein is CSAIITSGGQGETQYF.

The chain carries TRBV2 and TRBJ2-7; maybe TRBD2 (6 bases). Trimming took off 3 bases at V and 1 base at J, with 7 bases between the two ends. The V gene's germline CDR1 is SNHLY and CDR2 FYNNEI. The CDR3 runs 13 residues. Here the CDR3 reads CASSEGGSYEQYV. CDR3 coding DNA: TGTGCCAGCAGTGAGGGGGGATCCTACGAGCAGTACGTC.

The CDR3 nucleotides read TGCGCCAGCAGCCAAGGGCCCGCGGATCGTGAGCAGTTCTTC. Translated: CASSQGPADREQFF. V gene TRBV4-1 combines with J gene TRBJ2-1, with no clear D. The V end was cut by 1 base, the J end by 9 bases, with 13 bases between. CDR1 and CDR2 from the germline V gene are MGHRA and YSYEKL. This CDR3 comprises 14 residues.

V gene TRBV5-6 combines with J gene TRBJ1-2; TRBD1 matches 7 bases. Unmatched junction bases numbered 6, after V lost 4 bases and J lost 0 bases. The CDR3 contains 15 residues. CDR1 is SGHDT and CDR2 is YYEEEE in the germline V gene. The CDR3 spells CASSGDQGANYGYTF. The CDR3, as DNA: TGTGCCAGCAGCGGTGATCAGGGGGCTAACTATGGCTACACCTTC.

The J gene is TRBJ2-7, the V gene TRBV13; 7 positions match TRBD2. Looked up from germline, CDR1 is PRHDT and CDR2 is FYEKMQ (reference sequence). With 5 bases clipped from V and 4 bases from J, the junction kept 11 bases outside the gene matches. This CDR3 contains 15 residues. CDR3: CASSRAATSRYEQYF. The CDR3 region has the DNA TGTGCCAGCAGCCGGGCGGCGACTAGCAGATACGAGCAGTACTTC.

CDR3 amino acids: CASSNRDRVRDQPQHF. CDR3 nucleotide sequence: TGTGCCAGCAGCAACCGGGACAGGGTTAGAGATCAGCCCCAGCATTTT. This rearrangement joins TRBV7-9 to TRBJ1-5, with 9 bases aligning to TRBD1. The CDR3 length is 16 residues. The germline CDR1 and CDR2 sequences are SEHNR and FQNEAQ (reference sequence). The trim removed 5 bases at V and 5 bases at J, leaving 10 bases unmatched.

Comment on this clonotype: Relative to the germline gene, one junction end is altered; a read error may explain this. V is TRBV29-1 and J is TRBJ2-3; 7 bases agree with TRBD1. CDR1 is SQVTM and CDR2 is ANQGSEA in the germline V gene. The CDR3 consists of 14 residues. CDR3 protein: CSVEDRVGTDTQYF. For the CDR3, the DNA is TGCAGCGTAGAAGACAGGGTGGGCACAGATACGCAGTATTTT.

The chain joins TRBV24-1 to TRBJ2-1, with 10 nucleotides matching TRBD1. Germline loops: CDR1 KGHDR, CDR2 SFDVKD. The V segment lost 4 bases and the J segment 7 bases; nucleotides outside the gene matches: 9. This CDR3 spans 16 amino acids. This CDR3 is CATSDLTGGERNEQFF. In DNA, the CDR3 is TGTGCCACCAGTGACCTGACAGGGGGCGAGAGAAATGAGCAGTTCTTC.

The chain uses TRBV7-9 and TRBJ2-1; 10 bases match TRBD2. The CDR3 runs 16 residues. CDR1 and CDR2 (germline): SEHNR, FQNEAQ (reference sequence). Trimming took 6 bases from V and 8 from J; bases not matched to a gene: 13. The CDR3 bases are TGTGCCAGCAGGGGTCTAGCGGGAGAGACTATCCATGAGCAGTTCTTC. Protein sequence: CASRGLAGETIHEQFF.

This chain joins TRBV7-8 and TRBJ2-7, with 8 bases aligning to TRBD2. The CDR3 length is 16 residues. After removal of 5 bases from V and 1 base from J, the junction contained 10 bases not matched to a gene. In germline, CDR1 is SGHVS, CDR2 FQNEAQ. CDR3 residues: CASSPRGSGGSYEQYF. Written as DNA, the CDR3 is TGTGCCAGCAGCCCCCGAGGGAGCGGGGGTTCCTACGAGCAGTACTTC.

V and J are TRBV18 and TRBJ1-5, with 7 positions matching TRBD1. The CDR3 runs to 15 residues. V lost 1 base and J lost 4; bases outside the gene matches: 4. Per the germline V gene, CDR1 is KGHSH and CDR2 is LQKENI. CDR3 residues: CASSPLSTGNQPQHF. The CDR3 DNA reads TGTGCCAGCTCACCACTCTCGACAGGGAATCAGCCCCAGCATTTT. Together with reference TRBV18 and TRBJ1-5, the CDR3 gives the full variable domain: NAGVMQNPRHLVRRRGQEARLRCSPMKGHSHVYWYRQLPEEGLKFMVYLQKENIIDESGMPKERFSAEFPKEGPSILRIQQVVRGDSAAYFCASSPLSTGNQPQHFGDGTRLSIL.

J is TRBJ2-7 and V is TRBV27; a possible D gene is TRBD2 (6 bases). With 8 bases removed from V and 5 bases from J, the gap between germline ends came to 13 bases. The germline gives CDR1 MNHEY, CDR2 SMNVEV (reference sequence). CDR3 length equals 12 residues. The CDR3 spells CASPPWEDEQYV. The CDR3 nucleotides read TGTGCCAGCCCCCCCTGGGAGGACGAGCAGTACGTC.

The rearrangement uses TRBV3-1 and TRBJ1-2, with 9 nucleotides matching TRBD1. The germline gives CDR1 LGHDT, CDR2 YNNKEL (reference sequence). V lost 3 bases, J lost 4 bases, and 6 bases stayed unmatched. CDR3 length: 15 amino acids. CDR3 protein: CASSHRQGVGYGYTF. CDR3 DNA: TGTGCCAGCAGCCACCGACAGGGGGTCGGCTATGGCTACACCTTC.

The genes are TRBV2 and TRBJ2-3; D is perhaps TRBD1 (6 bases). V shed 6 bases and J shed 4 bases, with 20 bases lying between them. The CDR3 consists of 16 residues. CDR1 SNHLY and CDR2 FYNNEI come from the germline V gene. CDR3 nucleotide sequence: TGTGCCAGCAGCAGAATCACAGGGACGGCGGCAGATACGCAGTATTTT. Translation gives CASSRITGTAADTQYF.

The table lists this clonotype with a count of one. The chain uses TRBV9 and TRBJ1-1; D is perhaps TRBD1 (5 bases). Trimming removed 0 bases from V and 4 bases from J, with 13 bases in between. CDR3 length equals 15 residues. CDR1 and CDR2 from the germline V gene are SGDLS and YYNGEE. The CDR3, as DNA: TGTGCCAGCAGCGTAGGCCCAGGGCCGGGCACTGAAGCTTTCTTT. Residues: CASSVGPGPGTEAFF.

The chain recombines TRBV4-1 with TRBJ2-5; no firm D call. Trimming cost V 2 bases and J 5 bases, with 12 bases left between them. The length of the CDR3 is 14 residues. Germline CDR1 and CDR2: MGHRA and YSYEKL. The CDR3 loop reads CASSQIWGGETQYF. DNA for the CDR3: TGCGCCAGCAGCCAAATCTGGGGTGGGGAGACCCAGTACTTC.

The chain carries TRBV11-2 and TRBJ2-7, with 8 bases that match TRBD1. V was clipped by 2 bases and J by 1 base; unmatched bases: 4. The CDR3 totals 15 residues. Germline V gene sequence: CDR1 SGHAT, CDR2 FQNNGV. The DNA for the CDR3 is TGTGCCAGCAGCTTATATACAGGGGGTTCCTACGAGCAGTACTTC. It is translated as CASSLYTGGSYEQYF.

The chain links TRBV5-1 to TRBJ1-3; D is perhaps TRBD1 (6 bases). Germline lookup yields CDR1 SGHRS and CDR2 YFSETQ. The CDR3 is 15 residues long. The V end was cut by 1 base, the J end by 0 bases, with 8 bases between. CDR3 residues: CASSLRQDSGNTIYF. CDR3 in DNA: TGCGCCAGCAGCTTGCGACAGGACTCTGGAAACACCATATATTTT.

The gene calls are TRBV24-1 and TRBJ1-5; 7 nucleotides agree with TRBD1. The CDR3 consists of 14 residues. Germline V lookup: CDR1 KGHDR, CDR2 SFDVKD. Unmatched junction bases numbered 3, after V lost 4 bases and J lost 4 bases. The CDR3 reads CATSDMGQNQPQHF. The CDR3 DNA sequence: TGTGCCACCAGTGACATGGGACAGAATCAGCCCCAGCATTTT.

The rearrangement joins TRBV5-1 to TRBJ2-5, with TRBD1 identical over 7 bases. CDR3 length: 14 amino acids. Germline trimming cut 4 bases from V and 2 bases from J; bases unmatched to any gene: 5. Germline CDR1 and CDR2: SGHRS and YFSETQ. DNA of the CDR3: TGCGCCAGCAGCCCCCAGACAGGGCAAGAGACCCAGTACTTC. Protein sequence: CASSPQTGQETQYF.

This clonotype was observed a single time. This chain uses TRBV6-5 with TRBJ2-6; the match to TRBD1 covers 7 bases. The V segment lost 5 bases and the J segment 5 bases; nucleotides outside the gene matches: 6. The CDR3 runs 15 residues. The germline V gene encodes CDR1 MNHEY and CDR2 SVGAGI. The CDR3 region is CASSPGDSRANVLTF. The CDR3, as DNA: TGTGCCAGCAGTCCCGGGGACAGCCGGGCCAACGTCCTGACTTTC.

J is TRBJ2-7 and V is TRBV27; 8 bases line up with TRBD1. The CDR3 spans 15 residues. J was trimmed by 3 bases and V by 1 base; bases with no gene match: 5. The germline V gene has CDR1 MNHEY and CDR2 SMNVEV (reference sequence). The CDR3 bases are TGTGCCAGCAGTTTATTAATACAGGGGGGCTACGAGCAGTACGTC. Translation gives CASSLLIQGGYEQYV.

Here the CDR3 DNA reads TGTGCCAGCAGTGACGGGGTCGTGGACACTGAAGCTTTCTTT. The encoded protein is CASSDGVVDTEAFF. This rearrangement joins TRBV25-1 to TRBJ1-1; no clear D gene. V was cut by 3 bases and J by 3 bases, with 11 bases left in between. The length of the CDR3 is 14 residues. Germline values: CDR1 MGHDK, CDR2 SYGVNS. Using reference TRBV25-1 and TRBJ1-1 for the parts outside the CDR3, the full variable domain is EADIYQTPRYLVIGTGKKITLECSQTMGHDKMYWYQQDPGMELHLIHYSYGVNSTEKGDLSSESTVSRIRTEHFPLTLESARPSHTSQYLCASSDGVVDTEAFFGQGTRLTVV.